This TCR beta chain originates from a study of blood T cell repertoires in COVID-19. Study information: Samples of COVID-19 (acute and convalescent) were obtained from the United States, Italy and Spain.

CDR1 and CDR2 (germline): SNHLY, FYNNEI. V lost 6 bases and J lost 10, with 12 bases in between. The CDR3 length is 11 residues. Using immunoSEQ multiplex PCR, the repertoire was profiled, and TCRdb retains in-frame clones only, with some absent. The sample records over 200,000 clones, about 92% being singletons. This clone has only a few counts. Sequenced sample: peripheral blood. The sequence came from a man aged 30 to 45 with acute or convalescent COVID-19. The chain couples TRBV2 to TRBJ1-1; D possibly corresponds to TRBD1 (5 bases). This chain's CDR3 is CASSSREVAFF. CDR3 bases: TGTGCCAGCAGCTCCAGGGAAGTAGCTTTCTTT. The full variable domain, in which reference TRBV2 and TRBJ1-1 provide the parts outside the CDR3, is EPEVTQTPSHQVTQMGQEVILRCVPISNHLYFYWYRQILGQKVEFLVSFYNNEISEKSEIFDDQFSVERPDGSNFTLKIRSTKLEDSAMYFCASSSREVAFFGQGTRLTVV.